The TCR beta chain described here comes from a study of T-cell reconstitution after alpha-beta-depleted transplantation in children listed by TCRdb under 2016. In the study overall: The study quantitatively tracked T-cell immune reconstitution after TCRalphabeta/CD19-depleted allogeneic hematopoietic cell transplantation in children using TCR repertoire profiling.

The library relied on PCR. These reads were obtained on an Illumina HiSeq 2500. Molecular barcoding was employed in the preparation of TCR libraries, with unique molecular identifiers being used to normalize TCRbeta repertoire quantification. The public reads were run again by TCRdb, first through fastp at Q25 and then through MiXCR, and only productive beta chains were kept. Identical CDR3 protein sequences are pooled into one entry, listed with their most common genes and DNA. The sample table lists 200,000 to 300,000 distinct CDR3 sequences, about 23% of them with a count of one. Jointly, the top ten make up roughly 2.6% of the sample. V is pared back by 3 bases and J by 10 bases, with 7 bases lying between the germline termini. Per the germline V gene (reference sequence), MNHEY is the CDR1 and SMNVEV is the CDR2. CDR3 length: 11 amino acids, cysteine to phenylalanine. The sequence is cut down to CDR3 DNA, 33 bases in frame from base 1.

Findings and caveats that apply to the study as a whole: About two months after transplant, the apparently early recovery of alphabetaT-cell counts reportedly depended on just several hundred clones that had expanded rapidly and came from non-depleted graft cells. Hyperexpanded clone frequencies declined over subsequent months; after one year, T-cell counts and TCRbeta diversity were mostly attributed to newly produced T cells. In some patients, the high TCRbeta diversity seen at day 60 was put down to recipient T cells and intrathymic progenitors that had survived conditioning.

Worth noting for this clonotype: Its antigen specificity is not known. The input lacks base qualities; no much larger clone sits a single base away.

The meaning of the sample's treatment or condition label: allogeneic hematopoietic cell transplantation with graft depleted of TCRalphabeta T cells and CD19 B cells. The transplant recipients were children given TCRalphabeta/CD19-depleted allogeneic hematopoietic cell grafts. Material: PBMCs, obtained before TCRalphabeta/CD19-depleted stem cell transplant. Recombination connected TRBV27 to TRBJ2-1; no D gene call is confident. The source of this sequence is a girl aged 2-10 years with Fanconi anemia, due to receive a stem cell transplant. The CDR3 here reads CASSFTGEQFF. The DNA reads as follows: TGTGCCAGCAGTTTTACCGGGGAGCAGTTCTTC.